This entry lists 14 T cell receptor beta chains sequenced from one sample in a study of cytomegalovirus exposure and HLA in healthy donors (dated by TCRdb to the late 2010s). Libraries came from the immunoSEQ multiplex PCR assay. For the multiplex PCR, a mixture combining 60 forward primers for TCR Vbeta segments and 13 reverse primers for TCR Jbeta segments was used. This immuneACCESS table, as held by TCRdb, lists in-frame sequences with V and J called but not all clones. Of the missing ones, under half trace to an unresolved V gene in checked studies; the others have no known cause. This sample gives some 200,000 clones in total; 12% of them show up just once. The leading ten clones occupy 7.8% of the sample. Material: PBMCs. The receptors derive from a man aged 50 or older in good health and CMV-seropositive.

The chain combines TRBV5-6 with TRBJ1-2; possible D gene TRBD1, 6 bases. Germline assignment: CDR1 SGHDT and CDR2 YYEEEE. This CDR3 has 18 residues. V was trimmed by 4 bases and J by 2 bases, leaving 24 bases between them. The CDR3, as DNA: TGTGCCAGCAGCCCCCAATTTTACCGGGGGGCTGAGAACTATGGCTACACCTTC. It specifies CASSPQFYRGAENYGYTF. The full variable domain, with the rest looked up from reference TRBV5-6 and TRBJ1-2, is DAGVTQSPTHLIKTRGQQVTLRCSPKSGHDTVSWYQQALGQGPQFIFQYYEEEERQRGNFPDRFSGHQFPNYSSELNVNALLLGDSALYLCASSPQFYRGAENYGYTFGSGTRLTVV.

This chain links TRBV27 with TRBJ1-5; TRBD1 agrees at 10 bases. The CDR3 runs 16 residues. The ends lost 4 bases at V and 9 bases at J; junction bases unmatched: 12. CDR1 is MNHEY, CDR2 SMNVEV, per germline (reference sequence). The CDR3 region has the DNA TGTGCCAGCAGTTCCCGGGACAGGGGCCCGGGGGCGCCCCAGCATTTT. Its translation: CASSSRDRGPGAPQHF.

This clone was picked up a small number of times. The chain carries TRBV11-2 and TRBJ1-1; tentatively, D is TRBD1 (5 bases). Trimming removed 2 bases at V and 5 bases at J, with 9 bases between. There are 13 residues in the CDR3. Germline assignment: CDR1 SGHAT and CDR2 FQNNGV. The CDR3 loop reads CASSLIRGTEAFF. The CDR3 nucleotides are TGTGCCAGCAGCTTAATACGGGGGACTGAAGCTTTCTTT.

The chain has TRBV10-3 and TRBJ1-5, with D possibly TRBD1 on 6 matching bases. Germline V gives CDR1 ENHRY, CDR2 SYGVKD. This CDR3 has 17 residues. V lost 2 bases and J lost 4, with 18 bases in between. The CDR3 DNA is TGTGCCATCAGTGAGAGGAAGGCAGGGGCAACAAATCAGCCCCAGCATTTT. Translating gives CAISERKAGATNQPQHF.

V usage is TRBV5-1 and J usage is TRBJ1-2; D remains ambiguous. Germline CDR1 is SGHRS and CDR2 is YFSETQ. The CDR3 totals 13 residues. V was cut by 0 bases and J by 7 bases, with 10 bases left in between. CDR3 residues: CASSLESGAGYTF. The CDR3 coding sequence is TGCGCCAGCAGCTTGGAGTCGGGAGCTGGCTACACCTTC.

The chain couples TRBV7-2 to TRBJ1-4, with TRBD1 as a possible D gene (5 bases). CDR1 SGHTA and CDR2 FQGNSA come from the germline V gene. The V end lost 4 bases, the J end lost 7 bases, and 16 bases lay between the germline ends. The CDR3 runs 15 residues. CDR3 sequence: CASSSGLPTGEKLFF. The CDR3 DNA sequence: TGTGCCAGCAGCTCGGGACTCCCTACGGGTGAAAAACTGTTTTTT.

The chain employs TRBV5-1 and TRBJ2-3; D is possibly TRBD2 (5 bases). The CDR3 length is 15 residues. Deletions cut 5 bases from V and 5 bases from J, with 18 bases between. The germline gives CDR1 SGHRS, CDR2 YFSETQ. The CDR3 nucleotides read TGCGCCAGCAGTCCCGGGATCATGTGGGGAGATACGCAGTATTTT. Translating gives CASSPGIMWGDTQYF.

This clone was seen a handful of times. V usage is TRBV7-8 and J usage is TRBJ1-5; unclear D gene. V lost 5 bases to trimming and J lost 5 bases, with 10 bases between them. Per the germline V gene, CDR1 is SGHVS and CDR2 is FQNEAQ. The length of the CDR3 is 13 residues. The CDR3 sequence: CASSPNTDQPQHF. DNA of the CDR3: TGTGCCAGCAGCCCAAACACAGATCAGCCCCAGCATTTT.

This clone was seen a few times. Distinct nucleotide sequences in the sample also encode this CDR3. This chain links TRBV4-3 with TRBJ1-1, with 7 bases aligning to TRBD1. The germline V gene has CDR1 LGHNA and CDR2 YSLEER. The ends lost 0 bases at V and 5 bases at J; junction bases unmatched: 3. The CDR3 totals 14 residues. CDR3 protein: CASSQELRGTEAFF. Here the CDR3 DNA reads TGCGCCAGCAGCCAAGAACTCAGGGGGACTGAAGCTTTCTTT.

This clone was seen a handful of times. V and J are TRBV7-8 and TRBJ2-5; 8 bases are a match to TRBD2. Trimming at V came to 2 bases and at J to 5 bases, leaving 4 bases not matched to a gene. Germline CDR1 is SGHVS and CDR2 is FQNEAQ. CDR3 length: 14 residues. CDR3 nucleotides: TGTGCCAGCAGCTTATTCCAGCGGGGGGAGACCCAGTACTTC. Residues: CASSLFQRGETQYF.

This clone came up a few times. V and J are TRBV5-1 and TRBJ1-5; D gene unclear. V lost 0 bases and J 6 bases, leaving 13 bases between the germline ends. The V gene's germline CDR1 is SGHRS and CDR2 YFSETQ. This CDR3 has 15 residues. Written as DNA, the CDR3 is TGCGCCAGCAGCTTGGTCGGAGGTGGCGGTCAGCCCCAGCATTTT. Encoded protein: CASSLVGGGGQPQHF.

This chain connects TRBV5-1 to TRBJ2-1, with a possible D match to TRBD1 (6 bases). CDR1 SGHRS and CDR2 YFSETQ come from the germline V gene. The CDR3 spans 14 residues. The V end was cut by 2 bases, the J end by 3 bases, with 9 bases between. CDR3 amino acids: CASSFRDIYNEQFF. The CDR3 nucleotides are TGCGCCAGCAGCTTCAGGGACATCTACAATGAGCAGTTCTTC.

This clone was detected a few times. This sequence joins TRBV30 and TRBJ2-1; 11 bases fit TRBD1. Per germline, CDR1 GTSNPN and CDR2 SVGIG (reference sequence). Germline trimming cut 8 bases from V and 5 bases from J; bases unmatched to any gene: 5. The CDR3 runs to 13 residues. The CDR3 DNA is TGTGCCCGGGGGGACAGGGGGGACAATGAGCAGTTCTTC. Translation gives CARGDRGDNEQFF.

The chain employs TRBV4-3 and TRBJ1-2; possible D gene TRBD1, 6 bases. This CDR3 has 16 amino acids. V was pared by 0 bases and J by 3 bases, with 14 bases between. Germline CDR1 and CDR2: LGHNA and YSLEER. The DNA of the CDR3 is TGCGCCAGCAGCCAAGATCAAGGTACAGGGCACTATGGCTACACCTTC. It specifies CASSQDQGTGHYGYTF.